The T cell receptor beta chain described here comes from a study of blood T cell repertoires in COVID-19. Per the original data handling: Amplification of reference gene primers was used by the study to estimate nucleated cell counts. TCRdb keeps only in-frame clones here, not all; method: immunoSEQ multiplex PCR. Clone size and V and J calls were adopted from that table, with D and trimming inferred from the DNA. The data show approximately 140,000 clones, with about nine tenths seen just once and less than 4.5% held by the top ten. The CDR3 covers 14 residues. Trimming took 4 bases from V and 3 from J, leaving 11 bases between them. CDR1 SGHRS and CDR2 YFSETQ come from the germline V gene.

The source is an older woman with active or convalescent COVID-19. The chain combines TRBV5-1 with TRBJ1-5, with D possibly TRBD1 on 6 matching bases. Sample: peripheral blood. This CDR3 is CASSPDRPNQPQHF. The CDR3 coding sequence is TGCGCCAGCAGCCCCGACAGGCCCAATCAGCCCCAGCATTTT.